The clone carrying this T cell receptor (beta chain) was detected only a few times. The antigen remains undetermined. The conserved phenylalanine or tryptophan normally closing the CDR3 is absent here, so this likely arose from a read error. No cell sorting was done before RNA was extracted from the tissue. The sample belongs to a study of tumor and adjacent non-tumor tissue in lung cancer. Three rounds of nested PCR, following a modified ARM-PCR protocol, produced the TCRbeta library. TCRdb analysed the multiplex PCR reads with MiXCR anew, one entry per CDR3 protein. The sample has approximately 75,000 distinct CDR3 sequences; 60% to 85% are singletons. Study observations and caveats: Compared with tumor, normal lung showed significantly lower TCR diversity. Higher tumor TCR diversity was associated with shorter survival.

The germline gives CDR1 SGHDT, CDR2 YYEEEE. V was pared by 4 bases and J by 0 bases, with 19 bases between. The CDR3 runs 17 residues. What was sequenced was lung tumor tissue. J is TRBJ1-2 and V is TRBV5-6; D is unclear. This TCR was recovered from a woman in her forties or fifties with non-small cell lung cancer. Here the CDR3 DNA reads TGTGCCAGCAGCCCGGCAGGATTCACGTCCTCTAACTATGGCTACACCTTG. Its translation is CASSPAGFTSSNYGYTL.